The sequence of this T cell receptor beta chain was determined in a study of T-cell memory formation after mild COVID-19. Study information: Largely, TCR clusters stayed within a single donor.

About this clonotype itself: The antigen remains unidentified.

This CDR3 has 15 residues. Germline values: CDR1 SGHTA, CDR2 FQGNSA. Germline trimming cut 1 base from V and 7 bases from J; bases unmatched to any gene: 5. TCRdb itself ran the 5' RACE reads through MiXCR, one entry per CDR3 protein. The sample shows fewer than 400,000 distinct CDR3 sequences, 13% of them seen only once. The study, taken as a whole, reports: Contracting clones from day 15 to 85 had balanced CD4/CD8; later expanders favoured CD4+.

The sequenced sample consisted of PBMCs or a T cell subset sorted from them (not recorded which). The chain links TRBV7-2 to TRBJ2-5; 11 bases are shared with TRBD2. The source of this sequence is a man between 18 and 35 years old who had mild COVID-19 (a few samples of this study predate the infection). Cell type and time point are not known. The CDR3 region has the DNA TGTGCCAGCAGCTTAGTAGCGGGGGGGCGGGGGACCCAGTACTTC. Protein product: CASSLVAGGRGTQYF.